Below, one T cell receptor beta chain is given with its context. The sample is drawn from a study of blood T cell repertoires in COVID-19. The wider study: The study drew acute and convalescent COVID-19 samples from the United States, Italy and Spain.

Some clones are missing from TCRdb's copy, which holds only in-frame ones; the method was immunoSEQ multiplex PCR. The data contain some 220,000 clones, approximately 80% of them singletons. Sequenced material: peripheral blood. The sequence came from a human donor in a cohort sampled during active COVID-19.

The CDR3 here is CASSLDQGSGETQYF. The CDR3 DNA is TGTGCCAGCAGCTTAGACCAGGGCAGTGGAGAGACCCAGTACTTC. This chain uses TRBV7-9 with TRBJ2-5; TRBD1 is a possible D gene (5 bases). Trimming shortened V by 1 base and J by 4 bases, and 13 bases separated the two germline ends. Germline V lookup: CDR1 SEHNR, CDR2 FQNEAQ (reference sequence). This CDR3 contains 15 residues.